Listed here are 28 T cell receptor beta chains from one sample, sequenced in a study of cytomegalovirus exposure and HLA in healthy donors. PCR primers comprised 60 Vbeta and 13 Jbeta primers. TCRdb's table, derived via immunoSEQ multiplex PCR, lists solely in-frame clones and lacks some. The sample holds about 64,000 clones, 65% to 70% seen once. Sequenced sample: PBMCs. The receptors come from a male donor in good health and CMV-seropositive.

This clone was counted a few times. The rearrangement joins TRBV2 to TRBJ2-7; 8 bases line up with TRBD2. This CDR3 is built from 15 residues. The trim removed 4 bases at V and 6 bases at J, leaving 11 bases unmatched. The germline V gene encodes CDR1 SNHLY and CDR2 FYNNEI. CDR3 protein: CASSGSGGVSGEQYF. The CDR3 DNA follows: TGTGCCAGCAGTGGTTCGGGAGGGGTGTCCGGCGAGCAGTACTTC.

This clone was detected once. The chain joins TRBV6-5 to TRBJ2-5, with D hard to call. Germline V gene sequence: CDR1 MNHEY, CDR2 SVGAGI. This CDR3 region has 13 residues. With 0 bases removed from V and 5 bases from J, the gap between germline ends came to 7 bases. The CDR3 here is CASSYSVRETQYF. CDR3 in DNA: TGTGCCAGCAGTTACTCGGTCAGGGAGACCCAGTACTTC.

This CDR3 is CASSYLDIFDNSPLHF. The CDR3 coding sequence is TGTGCCAGCAGTTACTTAGACATATTTGATAATTCACCCCTCCACTTT. The V call is TRBV6-8, the J call TRBJ1-6; D is undetermined. V shed 1 base and J shed 5 bases, with 12 bases lying between them. The V gene's germline CDR1 is MNHGY and CDR2 SAAAGT. This CDR3 has 16 amino acids.

The CDR3 DNA reads TGCGCCAGCAGCTTGGCCGCGGGGGCAACAGATACGCAGTATTTT. It encodes CASSLAAGATDTQYF. The chain is built from TRBV5-1 and TRBJ2-3; possible D gene TRBD2, 7 bases. Germline V gene data show CDR1 as SGHRS and CDR2 as YFSETQ. This CDR3 has 15 residues. Trimming pared 0 bases from V and 3 bases from J, leaving 11 bases between.

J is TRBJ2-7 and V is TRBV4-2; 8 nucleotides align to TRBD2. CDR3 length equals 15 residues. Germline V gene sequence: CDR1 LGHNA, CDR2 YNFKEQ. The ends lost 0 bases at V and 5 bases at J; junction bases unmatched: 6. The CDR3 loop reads CASSQDLGRANEQYF. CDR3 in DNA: TGTGCCAGCAGCCAAGATCTCGGGAGGGCCAACGAGCAGTACTTC.

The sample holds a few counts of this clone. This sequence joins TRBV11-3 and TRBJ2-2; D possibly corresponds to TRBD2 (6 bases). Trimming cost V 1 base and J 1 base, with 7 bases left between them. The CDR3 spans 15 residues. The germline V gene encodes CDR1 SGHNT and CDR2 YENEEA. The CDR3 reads CASSLGSGNTGELFF. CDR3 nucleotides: TGTGCCAGCAGCTTAGGTAGCGGGAACACCGGGGAGCTGTTTTTT.

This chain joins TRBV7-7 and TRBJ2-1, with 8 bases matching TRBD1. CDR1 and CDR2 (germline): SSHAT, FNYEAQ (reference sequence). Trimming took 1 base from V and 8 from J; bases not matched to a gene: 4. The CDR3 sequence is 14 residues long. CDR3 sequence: CASSLGTGFDEQFF. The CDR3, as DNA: TGTGCCAGCAGCTTAGGGACAGGGTTCGATGAGCAGTTCTTC.

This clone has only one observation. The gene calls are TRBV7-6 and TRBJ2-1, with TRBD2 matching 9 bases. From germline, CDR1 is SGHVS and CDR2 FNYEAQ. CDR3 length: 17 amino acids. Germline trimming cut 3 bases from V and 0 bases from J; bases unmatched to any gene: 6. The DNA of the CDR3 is TGTGCCAGCAGCTTGGGCGGGGGGGCCAGCTCCTACAATGAGCAGTTCTTC. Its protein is CASSLGGGASSYNEQFF. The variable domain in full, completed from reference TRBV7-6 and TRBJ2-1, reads GAGVSQSPRYKVTKRGQDVALRCDPISGHVSLYWYRQALGQGPEFLTYFNYEAQQDKSGLPNDRFSAERPEGSISTLTIQRTEQRDSAMYRCASSLGGGASSYNEQFFGPGTRLTVL.

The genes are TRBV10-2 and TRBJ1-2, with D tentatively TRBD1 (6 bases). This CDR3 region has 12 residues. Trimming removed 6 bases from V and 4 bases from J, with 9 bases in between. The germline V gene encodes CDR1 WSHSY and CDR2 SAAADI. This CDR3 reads CASRQGLYGYTF. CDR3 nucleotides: TGCGCCAGCAGACAGGGCCTCTATGGCTACACCTTC.

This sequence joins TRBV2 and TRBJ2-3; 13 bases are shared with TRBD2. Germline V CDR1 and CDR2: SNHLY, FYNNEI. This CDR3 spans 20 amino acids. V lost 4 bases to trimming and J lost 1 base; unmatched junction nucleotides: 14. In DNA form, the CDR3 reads TGTGCCAGCAGTGGGGTCTACGGGACTAGCGGGGCTTGGGGCACAGATACGCAGTATTTT. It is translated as CASSGVYGTSGAWGTDTQYF.

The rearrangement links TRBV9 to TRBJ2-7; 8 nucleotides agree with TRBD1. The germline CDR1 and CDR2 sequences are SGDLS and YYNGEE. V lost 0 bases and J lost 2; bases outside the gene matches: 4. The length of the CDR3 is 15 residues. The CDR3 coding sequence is TGTGCCAGCAGCGTAGGCCAGGGGGCGGCCTACGAGCAGTACTTC. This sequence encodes CASSVGQGAAYEQYF.

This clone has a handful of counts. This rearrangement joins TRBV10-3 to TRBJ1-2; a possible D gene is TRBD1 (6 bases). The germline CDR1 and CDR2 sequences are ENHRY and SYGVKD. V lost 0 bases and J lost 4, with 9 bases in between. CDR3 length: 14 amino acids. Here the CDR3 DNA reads TGTGCCATCAGTGAGTCGGAGGACAGCTATGGCTACACCTTC. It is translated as CAISESEDSYGYTF.

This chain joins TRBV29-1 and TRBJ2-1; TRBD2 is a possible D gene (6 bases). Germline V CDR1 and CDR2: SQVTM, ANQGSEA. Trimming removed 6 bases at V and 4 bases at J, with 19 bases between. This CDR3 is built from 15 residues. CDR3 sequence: CSVAQTGRGYNEQFF. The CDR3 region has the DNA TGCAGCGTCGCCCAGACGGGACGGGGGTACAATGAGCAGTTCTTC.

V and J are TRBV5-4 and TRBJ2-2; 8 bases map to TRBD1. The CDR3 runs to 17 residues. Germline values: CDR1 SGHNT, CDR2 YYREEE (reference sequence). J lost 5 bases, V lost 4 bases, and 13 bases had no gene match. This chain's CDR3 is CASSPPGTGRRTGELFF. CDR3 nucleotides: TGTGCCAGCAGCCCACCCGGGACAGGTCGTAGGACCGGGGAGCTGTTTTTT.

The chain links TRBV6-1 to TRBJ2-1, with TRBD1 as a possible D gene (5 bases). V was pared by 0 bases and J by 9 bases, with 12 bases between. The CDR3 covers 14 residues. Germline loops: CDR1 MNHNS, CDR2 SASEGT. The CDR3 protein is CASSEAGLVAEQFF. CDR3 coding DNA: TGTGCCAGCAGTGAAGCGGGGCTAGTGGCTGAGCAGTTCTTC.

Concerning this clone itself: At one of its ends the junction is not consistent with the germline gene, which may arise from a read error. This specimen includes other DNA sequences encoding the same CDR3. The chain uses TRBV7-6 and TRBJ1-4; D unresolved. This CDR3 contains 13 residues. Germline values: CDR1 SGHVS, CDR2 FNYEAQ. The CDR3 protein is CASSSRANEKLFF. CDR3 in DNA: TGTGCCAGCAGCTCTAGAGCTAACGAAAAACTGTTTTTT.

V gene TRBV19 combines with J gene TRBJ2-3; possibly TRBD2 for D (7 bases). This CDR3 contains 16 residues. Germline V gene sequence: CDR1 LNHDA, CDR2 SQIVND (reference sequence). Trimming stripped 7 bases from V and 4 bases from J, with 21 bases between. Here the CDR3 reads CASTERGGTVADTQYF. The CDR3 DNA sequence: TGTGCCAGTACCGAGAGGGGGGGCACGGTGGCAGATACGCAGTATTTT.

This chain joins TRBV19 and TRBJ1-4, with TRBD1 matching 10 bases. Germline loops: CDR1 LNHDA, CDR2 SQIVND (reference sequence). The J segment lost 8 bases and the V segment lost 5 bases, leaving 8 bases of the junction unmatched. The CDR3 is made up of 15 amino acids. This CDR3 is CASSARTGGIEKLFF. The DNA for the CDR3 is TGTGCCAGTAGTGCCAGGACAGGGGGGATAGAAAAACTGTTTTTT.

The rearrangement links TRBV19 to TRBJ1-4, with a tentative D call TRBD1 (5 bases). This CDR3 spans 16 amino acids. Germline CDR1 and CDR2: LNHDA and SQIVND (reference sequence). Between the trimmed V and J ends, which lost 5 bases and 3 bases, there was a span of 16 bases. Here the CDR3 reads CASSVGLTAANEKLFF. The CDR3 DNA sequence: TGTGCCAGTAGTGTGGGCCTGACAGCCGCTAATGAAAAACTGTTTTTT.

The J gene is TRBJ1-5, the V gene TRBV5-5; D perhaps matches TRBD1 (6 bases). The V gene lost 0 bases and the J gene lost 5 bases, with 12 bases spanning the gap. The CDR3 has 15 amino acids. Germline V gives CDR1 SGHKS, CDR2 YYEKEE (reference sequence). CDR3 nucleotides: TGTGCCAGCAGCTTGGGTCCTCAGGGGTATCAGCCCCAGCATTTT. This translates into CASSLGPQGYQPQHF.

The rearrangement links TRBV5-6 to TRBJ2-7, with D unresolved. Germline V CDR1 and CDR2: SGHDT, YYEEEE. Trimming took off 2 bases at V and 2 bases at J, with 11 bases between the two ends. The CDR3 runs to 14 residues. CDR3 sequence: CASSFTQRAYEQYF. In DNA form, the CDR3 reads TGTGCCAGCAGCTTTACCCAGCGAGCCTACGAGCAGTACTTC.

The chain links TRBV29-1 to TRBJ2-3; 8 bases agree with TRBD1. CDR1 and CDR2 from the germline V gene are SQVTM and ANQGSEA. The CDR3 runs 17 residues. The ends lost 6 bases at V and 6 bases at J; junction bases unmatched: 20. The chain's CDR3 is CSVADGQGNRKEDTQYF. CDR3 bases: TGCAGCGTGGCAGATGGACAGGGAAATCGAAAGGAGGATACGCAGTATTTT.

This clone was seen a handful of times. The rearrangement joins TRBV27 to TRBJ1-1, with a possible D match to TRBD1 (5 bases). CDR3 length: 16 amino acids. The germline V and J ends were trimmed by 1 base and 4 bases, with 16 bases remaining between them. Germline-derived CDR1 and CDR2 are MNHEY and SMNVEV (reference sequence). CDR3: CASSLFPVPRGTEAFF. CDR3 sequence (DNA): TGTGCCAGCAGTTTATTTCCGGTCCCAAGGGGCACTGAAGCTTTCTTT.

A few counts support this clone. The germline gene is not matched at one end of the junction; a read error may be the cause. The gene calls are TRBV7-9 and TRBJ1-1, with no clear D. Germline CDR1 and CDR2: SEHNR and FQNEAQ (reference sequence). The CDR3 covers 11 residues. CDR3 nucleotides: TGTTCCAGCAGCCCATCAACTGAAGCTTTCTTT. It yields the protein CSSSPSTEAFF.

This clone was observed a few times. DNA of the CDR3: TGTGCCAGCAGCTGGGGACTAGGTGATACGCAGTATTTT. It codes for CASSWGLGDTQYF. This chain connects TRBV7-9 to TRBJ2-3, with 8 bases matching TRBD2. The V gene's germline CDR1 is SEHNR and CDR2 FQNEAQ (reference sequence). The CDR3 runs to 13 residues. The V and J ends lost 4 bases and 6 bases, in that order; junction bases with no gene match: 3.

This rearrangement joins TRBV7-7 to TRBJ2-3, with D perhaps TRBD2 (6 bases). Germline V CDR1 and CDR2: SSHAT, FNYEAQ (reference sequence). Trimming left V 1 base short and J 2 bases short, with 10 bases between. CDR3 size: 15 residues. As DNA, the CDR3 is TGTGCCAGCAGCTTAGGGAGCGGGTACACAGATACGCAGTATTTT. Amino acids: CASSLGSGYTDTQYF.

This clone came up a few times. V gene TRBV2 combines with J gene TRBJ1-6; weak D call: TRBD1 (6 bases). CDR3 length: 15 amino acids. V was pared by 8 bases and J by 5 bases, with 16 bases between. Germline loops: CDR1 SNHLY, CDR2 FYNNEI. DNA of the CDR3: TGTGCCAGCGCCTGGGATGGGGGCAATAATTCACCCCTCCACTTT. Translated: CASAWDGGNNSPLHF.

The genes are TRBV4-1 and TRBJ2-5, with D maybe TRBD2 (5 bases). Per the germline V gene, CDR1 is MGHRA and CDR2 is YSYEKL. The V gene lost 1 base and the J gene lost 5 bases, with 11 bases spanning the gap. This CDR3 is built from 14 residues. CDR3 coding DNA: TGCGCCAGCAGCCAAGTTACTAGTGGGGAGACCCAGTACTTC. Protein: CASSQVTSGETQYF.